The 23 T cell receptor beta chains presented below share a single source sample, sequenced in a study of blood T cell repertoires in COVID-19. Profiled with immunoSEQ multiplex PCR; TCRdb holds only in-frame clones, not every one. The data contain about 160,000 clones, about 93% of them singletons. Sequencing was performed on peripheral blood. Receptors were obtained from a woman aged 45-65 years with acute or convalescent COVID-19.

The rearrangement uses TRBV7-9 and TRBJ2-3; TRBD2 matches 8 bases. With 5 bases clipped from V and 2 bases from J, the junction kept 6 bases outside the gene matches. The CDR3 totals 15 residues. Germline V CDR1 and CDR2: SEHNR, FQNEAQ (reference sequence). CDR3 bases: TGTGCCAGCAGCCCGCGGGGGGCCTACACAGATACGCAGTATTTT. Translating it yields CASSPRGAYTDTQYF.

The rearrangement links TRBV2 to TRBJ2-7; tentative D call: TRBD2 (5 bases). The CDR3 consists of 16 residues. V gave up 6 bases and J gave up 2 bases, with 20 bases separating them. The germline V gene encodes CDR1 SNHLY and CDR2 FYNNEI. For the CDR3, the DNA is TGTGCCAGCAGCCTCCCCCCCTTTGCGCGGGCCTACGAGCAGTACTTC. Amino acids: CASSLPPFARAYEQYF. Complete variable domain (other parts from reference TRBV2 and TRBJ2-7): EPEVTQTPSHQVTQMGQEVILRCVPISNHLYFYWYRQILGQKVEFLVSFYNNEISEKSEIFDDQFSVERPDGSNFTLKIRSTKLEDSAMYFCASSLPPFARAYEQYFGPGTRLTVT.

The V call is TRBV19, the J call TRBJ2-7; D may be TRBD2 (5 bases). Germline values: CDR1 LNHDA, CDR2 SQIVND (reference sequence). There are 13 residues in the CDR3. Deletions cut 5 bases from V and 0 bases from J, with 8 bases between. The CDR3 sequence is CASSAGHSYEQYF. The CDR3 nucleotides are TGTGCCAGTAGTGCGGGCCACTCCTACGAGCAGTACTTC.

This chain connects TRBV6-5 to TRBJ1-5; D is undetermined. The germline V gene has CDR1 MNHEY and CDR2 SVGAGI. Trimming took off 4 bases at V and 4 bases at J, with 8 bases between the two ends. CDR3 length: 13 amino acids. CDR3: CASSSRLNQPQHF. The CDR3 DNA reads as TGTGCCAGCAGTTCCCGACTGAATCAGCCCCAGCATTTT.

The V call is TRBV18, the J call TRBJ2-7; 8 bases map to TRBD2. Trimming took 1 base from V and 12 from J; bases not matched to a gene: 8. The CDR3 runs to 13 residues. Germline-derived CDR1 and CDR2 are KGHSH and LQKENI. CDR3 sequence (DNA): TGTGCCAGCTCACCACAGGGACTAGTTACTTGGTACTTC. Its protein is CASSPQGLVTWYF. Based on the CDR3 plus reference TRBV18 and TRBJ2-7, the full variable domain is NAGVMQNPRHLVRRRGQEARLRCSPMKGHSHVYWYRQLPEEGLKFMVYLQKENIIDESGMPKERFSAEFPKEGPSILRIQQVVRGDSAAYFCASSPQGLVTWYFGPGTRLTVT.

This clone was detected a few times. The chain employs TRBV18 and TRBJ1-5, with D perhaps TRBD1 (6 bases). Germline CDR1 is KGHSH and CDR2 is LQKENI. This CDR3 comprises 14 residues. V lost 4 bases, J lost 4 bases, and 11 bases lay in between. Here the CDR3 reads CASSLDSKNQPQHF. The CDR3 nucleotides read TGTGCCAGCTCACTGGACAGTAAAAATCAGCCCCAGCATTTT. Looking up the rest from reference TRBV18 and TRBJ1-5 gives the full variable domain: NAGVMQNPRHLVRRRGQEARLRCSPMKGHSHVYWYRQLPEEGLKFMVYLQKENIIDESGMPKERFSAEFPKEGPSILRIQQVVRGDSAAYFCASSLDSKNQPQHFGDGTRLSIL.

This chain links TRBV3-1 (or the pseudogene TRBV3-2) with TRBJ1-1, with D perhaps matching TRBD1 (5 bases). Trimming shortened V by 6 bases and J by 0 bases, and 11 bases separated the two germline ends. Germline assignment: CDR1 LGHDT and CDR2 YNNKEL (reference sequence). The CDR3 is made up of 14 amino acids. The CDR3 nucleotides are TGTGCCAGCAGACCGGACAAGATGAACACTGAAGCTTTCTTT. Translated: CASRPDKMNTEAFF.

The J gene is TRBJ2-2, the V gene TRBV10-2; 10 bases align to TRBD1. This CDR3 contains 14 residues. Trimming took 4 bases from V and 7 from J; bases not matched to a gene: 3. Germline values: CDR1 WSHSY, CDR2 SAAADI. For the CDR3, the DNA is TGCGCCAGCAGTGCCGGGACAGGGGTCGGGGAGCTGTTTTTT. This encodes CASSAGTGVGELFF.

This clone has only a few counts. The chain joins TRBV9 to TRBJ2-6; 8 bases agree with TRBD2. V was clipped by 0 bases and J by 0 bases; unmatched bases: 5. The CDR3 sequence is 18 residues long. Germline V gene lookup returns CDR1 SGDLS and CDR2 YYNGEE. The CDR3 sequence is CASSVGTGTSSGANVLTF. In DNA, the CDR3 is TGTGCCAGCAGCGTAGGCACAGGGACTAGCTCTGGGGCCAACGTCCTGACTTTC.

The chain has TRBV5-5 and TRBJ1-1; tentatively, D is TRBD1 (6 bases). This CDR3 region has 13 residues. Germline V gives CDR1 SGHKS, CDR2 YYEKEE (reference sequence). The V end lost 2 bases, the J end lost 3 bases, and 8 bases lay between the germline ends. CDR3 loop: CASSLQGHTEAFF. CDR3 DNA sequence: TGTGCCAGCAGCTTACAGGGTCACACTGAAGCTTTCTTT.

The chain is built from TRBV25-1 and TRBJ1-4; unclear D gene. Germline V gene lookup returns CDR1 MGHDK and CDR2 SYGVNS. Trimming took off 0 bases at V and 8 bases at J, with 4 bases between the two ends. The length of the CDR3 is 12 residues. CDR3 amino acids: CASSEYGEKLFF. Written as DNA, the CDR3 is TGTGCCAGCAGTGAATACGGGGAAAAACTGTTTTTT.

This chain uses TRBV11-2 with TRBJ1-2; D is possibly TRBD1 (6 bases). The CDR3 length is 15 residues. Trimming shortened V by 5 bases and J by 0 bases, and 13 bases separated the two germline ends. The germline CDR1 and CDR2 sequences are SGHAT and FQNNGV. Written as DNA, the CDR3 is TGTGCCAGCAGCCCGTGGACAGCCCCTAACTATGGCTACACCTTC. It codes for CASSPWTAPNYGYTF.

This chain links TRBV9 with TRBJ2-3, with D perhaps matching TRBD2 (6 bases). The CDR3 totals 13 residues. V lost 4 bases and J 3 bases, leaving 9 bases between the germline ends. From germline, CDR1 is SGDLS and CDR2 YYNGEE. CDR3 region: CASSPGGTDTQYF. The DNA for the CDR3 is TGTGCCAGCAGCCCTGGGGGGACAGATACGCAGTATTTT.

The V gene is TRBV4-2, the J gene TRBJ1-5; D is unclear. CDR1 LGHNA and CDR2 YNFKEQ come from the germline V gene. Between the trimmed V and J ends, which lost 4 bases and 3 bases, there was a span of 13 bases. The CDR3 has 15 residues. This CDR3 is CASSRERENNQPQHF. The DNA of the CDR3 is TGTGCCAGCAGCCGAGAAAGGGAGAACAATCAGCCCCAGCATTTT.

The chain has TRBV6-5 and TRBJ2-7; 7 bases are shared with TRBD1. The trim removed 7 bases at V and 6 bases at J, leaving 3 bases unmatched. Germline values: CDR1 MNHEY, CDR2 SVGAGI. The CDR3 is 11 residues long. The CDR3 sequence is CASTQGREQYF. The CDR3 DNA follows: TGTGCCAGCACACAGGGGCGCGAGCAGTACTTC.

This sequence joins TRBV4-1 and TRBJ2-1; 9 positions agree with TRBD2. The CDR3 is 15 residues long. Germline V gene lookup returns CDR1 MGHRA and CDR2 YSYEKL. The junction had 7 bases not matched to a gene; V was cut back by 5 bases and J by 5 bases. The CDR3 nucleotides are TGCGCCAGCAGCTATTTGCTAGCGGGGAACAATGAGCAGTTCTTC. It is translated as CASSYLLAGNNEQFF.

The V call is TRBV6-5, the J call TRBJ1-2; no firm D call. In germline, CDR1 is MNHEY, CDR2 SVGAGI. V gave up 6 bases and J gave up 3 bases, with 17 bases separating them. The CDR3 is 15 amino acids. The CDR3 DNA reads TGTGCCAGCAGCCCGGGAGATGGGAGTTACTATGGCTACACCTTC. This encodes CASSPGDGSYYGYTF.

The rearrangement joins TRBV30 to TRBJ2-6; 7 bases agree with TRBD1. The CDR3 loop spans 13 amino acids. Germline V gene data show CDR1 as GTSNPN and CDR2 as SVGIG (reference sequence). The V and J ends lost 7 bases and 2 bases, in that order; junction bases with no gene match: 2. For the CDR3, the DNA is TGTGCCTTTGACAGGGCTGGGGCCAACGTCCTGACTTTC. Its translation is CAFDRAGANVLTF.

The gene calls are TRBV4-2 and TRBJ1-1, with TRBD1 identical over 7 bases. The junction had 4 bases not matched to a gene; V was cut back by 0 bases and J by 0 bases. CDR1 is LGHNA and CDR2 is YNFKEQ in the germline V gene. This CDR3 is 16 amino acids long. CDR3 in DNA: TGTGCCAGCAGCCAAGAACGAGGGACAGTGAACACTGAAGCTTTCTTT. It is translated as CASSQERGTVNTEAFF.

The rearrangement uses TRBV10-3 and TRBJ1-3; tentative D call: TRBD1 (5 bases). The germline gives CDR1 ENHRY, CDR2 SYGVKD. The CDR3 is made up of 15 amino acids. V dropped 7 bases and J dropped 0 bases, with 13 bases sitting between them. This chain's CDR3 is CAIKEGLSSGNTIYF. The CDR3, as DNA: TGTGCCATCAAGGAGGGACTGAGCTCTGGAAACACCATATATTTT.

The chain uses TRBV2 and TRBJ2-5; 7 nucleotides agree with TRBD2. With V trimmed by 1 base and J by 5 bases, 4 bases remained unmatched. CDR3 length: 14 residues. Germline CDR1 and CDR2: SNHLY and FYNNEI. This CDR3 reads CASSEGAGAETQYF. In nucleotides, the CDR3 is TGTGCCAGCAGTGAAGGGGCGGGAGCGGAGACCCAGTACTTC.

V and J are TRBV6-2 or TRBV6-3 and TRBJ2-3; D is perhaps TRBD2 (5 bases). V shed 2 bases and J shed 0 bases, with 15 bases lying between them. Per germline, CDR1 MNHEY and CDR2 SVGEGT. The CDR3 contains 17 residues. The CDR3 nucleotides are TGTGCCAGCAGTTACCAACGCAGCGGAACTAGCACAGATACGCAGTATTTT. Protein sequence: CASSYQRSGTSTDTQYF.

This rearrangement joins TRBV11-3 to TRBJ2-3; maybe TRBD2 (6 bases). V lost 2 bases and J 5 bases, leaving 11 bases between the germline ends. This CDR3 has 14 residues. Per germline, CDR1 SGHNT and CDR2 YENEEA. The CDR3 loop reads CASSLTGGLDTQYF. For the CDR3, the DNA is TGTGCCAGCAGCTTAACTGGGGGACTAGATACGCAGTATTTT.